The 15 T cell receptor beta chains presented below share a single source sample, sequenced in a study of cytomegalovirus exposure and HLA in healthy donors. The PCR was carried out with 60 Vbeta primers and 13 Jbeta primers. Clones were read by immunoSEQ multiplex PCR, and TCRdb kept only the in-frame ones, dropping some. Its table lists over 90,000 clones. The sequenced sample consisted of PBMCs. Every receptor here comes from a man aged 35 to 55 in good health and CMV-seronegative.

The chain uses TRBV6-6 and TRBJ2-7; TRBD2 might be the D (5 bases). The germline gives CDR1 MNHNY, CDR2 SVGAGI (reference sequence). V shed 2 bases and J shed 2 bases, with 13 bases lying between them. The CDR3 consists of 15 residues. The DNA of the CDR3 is TGTGCCAGCAGTTACCCTGCTTTGGGAGCCTACGAGCAGTACTTC. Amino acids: CASSYPALGAYEQYF.

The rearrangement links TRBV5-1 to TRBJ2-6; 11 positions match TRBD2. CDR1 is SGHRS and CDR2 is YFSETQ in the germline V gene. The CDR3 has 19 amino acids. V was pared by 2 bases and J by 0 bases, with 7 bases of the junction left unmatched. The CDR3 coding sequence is TGCGCCAGCAGCTTCCTACTTAGCGGGAGGGGCTCTGGGGCCAACGTCCTGACTTTC. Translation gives CASSFLLSGRGSGANVLTF.

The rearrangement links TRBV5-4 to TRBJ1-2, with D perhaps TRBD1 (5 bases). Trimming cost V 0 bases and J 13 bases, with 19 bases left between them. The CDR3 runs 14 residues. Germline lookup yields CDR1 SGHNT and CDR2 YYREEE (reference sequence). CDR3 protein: CASSLAGTSGRGTF. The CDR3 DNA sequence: TGTGCCAGCAGCTTGGCAGGGACCTCCGGGAGGGGCACCTTC.

The chain's CDR3 is CASRQGAGEQYF. The CDR3 nucleotides are TGCGCCAGTAGGCAGGGGGCTGGTGAGCAGTACTTC. The V and J genes are TRBV5-1 and TRBJ2-7; 8 nucleotides agree with TRBD1. The junction had 8 bases not matched to a gene; V was cut back by 8 bases and J by 7 bases. CDR1 and CDR2 from the germline V gene are SGHRS and YFSETQ. The CDR3 is made up of 12 amino acids.

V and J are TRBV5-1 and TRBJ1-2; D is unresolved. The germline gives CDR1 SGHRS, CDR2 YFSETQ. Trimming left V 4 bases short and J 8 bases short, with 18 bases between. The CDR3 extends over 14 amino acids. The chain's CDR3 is CASSPGGIERGYTF. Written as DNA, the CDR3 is TGCGCCAGCAGCCCTGGAGGTATAGAGCGAGGCTACACCTTC.

The CDR3 is CASSRYRGLSGNTIYF. The CDR3 bases are TGCGCCAGCAGTCGATACAGGGGGCTTTCTGGAAACACCATATATTTT. The chain recombines TRBV5-1 with TRBJ1-3, with 9 positions matching TRBD1. Per germline, CDR1 SGHRS and CDR2 YFSETQ. J lost 1 base, V lost 5 bases, and 7 bases had no gene match. The CDR3 contains 16 residues.

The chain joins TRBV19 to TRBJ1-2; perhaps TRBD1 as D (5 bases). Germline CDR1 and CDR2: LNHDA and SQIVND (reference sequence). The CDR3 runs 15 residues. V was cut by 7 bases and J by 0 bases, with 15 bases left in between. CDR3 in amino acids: CASIPPGTANYGYTF. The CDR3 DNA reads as TGTGCCAGTATCCCCCCCGGGACTGCTAACTATGGCTACACCTTC.

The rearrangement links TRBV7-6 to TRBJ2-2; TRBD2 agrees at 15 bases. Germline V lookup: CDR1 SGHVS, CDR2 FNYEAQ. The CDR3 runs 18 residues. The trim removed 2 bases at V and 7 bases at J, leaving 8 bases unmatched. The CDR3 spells CASSLKAGLAGGIGELFF. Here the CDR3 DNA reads TGTGCCAGCAGCTTAAAGGCTGGACTAGCGGGGGGGATCGGGGAGCTGTTTTTT.

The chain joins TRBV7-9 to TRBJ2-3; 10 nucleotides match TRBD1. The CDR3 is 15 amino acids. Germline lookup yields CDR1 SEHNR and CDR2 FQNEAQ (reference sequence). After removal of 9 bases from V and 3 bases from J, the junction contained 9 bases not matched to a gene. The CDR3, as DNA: TGTGCCAGTAAAGACTCGGACAGGGGGACAGATACGCAGTATTTT. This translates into CASKDSDRGTDTQYF.

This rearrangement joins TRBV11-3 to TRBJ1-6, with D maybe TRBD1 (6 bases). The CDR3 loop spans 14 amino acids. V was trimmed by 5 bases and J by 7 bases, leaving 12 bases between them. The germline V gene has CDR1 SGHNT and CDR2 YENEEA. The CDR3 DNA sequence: TGTGCCAGCAGCGTGGGGCAGGGGAATTCACCCCTCCACTTT. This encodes CASSVGQGNSPLHF.

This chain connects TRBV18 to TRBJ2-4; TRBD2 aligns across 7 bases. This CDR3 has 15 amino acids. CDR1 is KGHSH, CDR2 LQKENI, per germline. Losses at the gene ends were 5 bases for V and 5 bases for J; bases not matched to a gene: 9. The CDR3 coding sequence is TGTGCCAGCTCAAAGTACCGGGAGGCGGAAAACATTCAGTACTTC. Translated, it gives CASSKYREAENIQYF.

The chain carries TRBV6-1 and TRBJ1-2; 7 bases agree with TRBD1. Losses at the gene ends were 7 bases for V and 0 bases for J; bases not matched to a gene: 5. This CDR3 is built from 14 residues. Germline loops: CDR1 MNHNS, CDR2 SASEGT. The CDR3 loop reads CASTGDRANYGYTF. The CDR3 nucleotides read TGTGCCAGCACCGGGGACAGAGCTAACTATGGCTACACCTTC.

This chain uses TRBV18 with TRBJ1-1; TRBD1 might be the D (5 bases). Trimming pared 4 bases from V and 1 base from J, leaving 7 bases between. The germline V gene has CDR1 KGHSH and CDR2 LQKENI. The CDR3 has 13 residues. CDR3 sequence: CASSQTGNTEAFF. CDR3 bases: TGTGCCAGCTCACAAACAGGGAACACTGAAGCTTTCTTT. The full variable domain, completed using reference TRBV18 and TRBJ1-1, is NAGVMQNPRHLVRRRGQEARLRCSPMKGHSHVYWYRQLPEEGLKFMVYLQKENIIDESGMPKERFSAEFPKEGPSILRIQQVVRGDSAAYFCASSQTGNTEAFFGQGTRLTVV.

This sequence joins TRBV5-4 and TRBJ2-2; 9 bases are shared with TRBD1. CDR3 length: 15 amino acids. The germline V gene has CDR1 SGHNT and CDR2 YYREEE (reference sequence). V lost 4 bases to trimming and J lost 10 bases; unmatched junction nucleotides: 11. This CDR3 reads CASSTGQGRLAELFF. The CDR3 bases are TGTGCCAGCAGCACCGGACAGGGGAGGCTGGCGGAGCTGTTTTTT.

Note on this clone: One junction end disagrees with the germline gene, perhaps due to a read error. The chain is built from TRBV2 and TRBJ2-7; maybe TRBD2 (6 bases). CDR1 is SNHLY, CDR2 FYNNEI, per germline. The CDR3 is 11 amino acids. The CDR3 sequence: CASSEGPGLNF. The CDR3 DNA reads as TGTGCCAGCAGTGAGGGACCGGGACTGAACTTC.